This T cell receptor beta chain comes out of a study of blood T cell repertoires in COVID-19. Only in-frame clones appear in the TCRdb table, and some are missing; sequencing was by immunoSEQ multiplex PCR. The sample yields over 400,000 clones, less than 90% seen once. This CDR3 is built from 15 residues. Germline V gives CDR1 SGHAT, CDR2 FQNNGV. The trim removed 0 bases at V and 6 bases at J, leaving 4 bases unmatched. Sequencing was performed on peripheral blood. The J gene is TRBJ2-3, the V gene TRBV11-2; 9 nucleotides match TRBD2. The TCR sequence derives from a woman aged 45-65 years with COVID-19, enrolled during active disease. The CDR3 loop reads CASSLDLAGTDTQYF. The CDR3 nucleotides are TGTGCCAGCAGCTTAGATCTAGCGGGGACTGATACGCAGTATTTT.